What follows are 12 T cell receptor beta chains derived from one specimen sequenced in a study of T-cell reconstitution after alpha-beta-depleted transplantation in children. During its preparation, the TCRbeta library received unique molecular identifiers. In TCRdb, the PCR reads were re-called with MiXCR into one record per CDR3 protein. The sample lists fewer than 150,000 distinct CDR3 sequences, roughly 10% occurring once. The starting material was PBMCs, mostly from graft donor cells, obtained 180 days after TCRalphabeta/CD19-depleted stem cell transplant. The receptors come from a girl under two years old who had a stem cell transplant for combined immunodeficiency, so the T cells may come from the graft donor.

This chain connects TRBV5-1 to TRBJ2-5, with a possible D match to TRBD1 (5 bases). This CDR3 has 17 residues. Germline V gene sequence: CDR1 SGHRS, CDR2 YFSETQ. Trimming took 2 bases from V and 3 from J, leaving 20 bases between them. CDR3 in amino acids: CASSFLLQAPQEETQYF. The CDR3 DNA is TGCGCCAGCAGCTTTCTCTTACAGGCCCCTCAAGAAGAGACCCAGTACTTC. The full variable domain, rest sourced from reference TRBV5-1 and TRBJ2-5, is KAGVTQTPRYLIKTRGQQVTLSCSPISGHRSVSWYQQTPGQGLQFLFEYFSETQRNKGNFPGRFSGRQFSNSRSEMNVSTLELGDSALYLCASSFLLQAPQEETQYFGPGTRLLVL.

In this sample, this clonotype turned up a few times. CDR3 nucleotides: TGTGCCAGCTACCTTCAAGGGGTAGCGGGAGGCTATGAGCAGTTCTTC. Translated, it gives CASYLQGVAGGYEQFF. This chain links TRBV6-1 with TRBJ2-1; 10 bases match TRBD2. The junction had 15 bases not matched to a gene; V was cut back by 8 bases and J by 8 bases. CDR1 and CDR2 (germline): MNHNS, SASEGT. This CDR3 is 16 amino acids long.

The V call is TRBV20-1, the J call TRBJ2-7; D is perhaps TRBD1 or TRBD2 (6 bases each). CDR1 is DFQATT, CDR2 SNEGSKA, per germline (reference sequence). The CDR3 consists of 12 residues. V lost 8 bases and J 7 bases, leaving 18 bases between the germline ends. CDR3 nucleotide sequence: TGCAGTTTTTACCCTGGGGGGCGAGAGCAGTACTTC. It yields the protein CSFYPGGREQYF.

This clonotype was counted a few times. V is TRBV14 and J is TRBJ1-5; D unclear. This CDR3 region has 14 residues. Deletions cut 1 base from V and 7 bases from J, with 11 bases between. Germline V lookup: CDR1 SGHDN, CDR2 FVKESK. The CDR3 DNA is TGTGCCAGCAGCCAAGGGGGAGTCGGCCAGCCCCAGCATTTT. Protein sequence: CASSQGGVGQPQHF.

This clonotype was detected only a few times. The J gene is TRBJ2-3, the V gene TRBV20-1; D is unresolved. V shed 6 bases and J shed 4 bases, with 20 bases lying between them. The CDR3 loop spans 15 amino acids. CDR1 and CDR2 (germline): DFQATT, SNEGSKA (reference sequence). CDR3 sequence (DNA): TGCAGTGCCCCCGAGTTGACGACGCCCCCAGATACGCAGTATTTT. It encodes CSAPELTTPPDTQYF.

This clonotype was seen a few times. The chain uses TRBV5-1 and TRBJ2-7, with D possibly matching TRBD1 (6 bases). CDR1 is SGHRS, CDR2 YFSETQ, per germline. The CDR3 spans 15 residues. V lost 0 bases, J lost 3 bases, and 13 bases lay in between. CDR3 sequence (DNA): TGCGCCAGCAGCTTGGCCTCTGGCAGGGGCTACGAGCAGTACTTC. As protein: CASSLASGRGYEQYF.

The CDR3 DNA reads TGTGCCAGCAGTTACACGCTAGCGGGGGCCAATGAGCAGTTCTTC. Protein sequence: CASSYTLAGANEQFF. V is TRBV6-5 and J is TRBJ2-1; 10 bases agree with TRBD2. Trimming removed 2 bases from V and 6 bases from J; junction bases left unmatched: 4. This CDR3 contains 15 residues. Germline loops: CDR1 MNHEY, CDR2 SVGAGI.

This clonotype occurred a few times. The V and J genes are TRBV20-1 and TRBJ2-7; no reliable D call. Germline V CDR1 and CDR2: DFQATT, SNEGSKA (reference sequence). V was cut by 7 bases and J by 0 bases, with 16 bases left in between. This CDR3 comprises 14 residues. CDR3: CSVNGPFVSYEQYF. The CDR3, as DNA: TGCAGTGTCAACGGGCCTTTTGTCTCCTACGAGCAGTACTTC.

Many counts were recorded for this clonotype. This rearrangement joins TRBV7-8 to TRBJ2-5; D call uncertain. The germline CDR1 and CDR2 sequences are SGHVS and FQNEAQ. V was shortened by 5 bases and J by 5 bases, with 12 bases between the two germline ends. This CDR3 has 13 residues. In DNA form, the CDR3 reads TGTGCCAGCAGCCCTCGGTTGGGGGAGACCCAGTACTTC. Protein sequence: CASSPRLGETQYF.

This clonotype was observed a handful of times. This chain links TRBV30 with TRBJ2-5, with D perhaps matching TRBD1 (5 bases). Per germline, CDR1 GTSNPN and CDR2 SVGIG (reference sequence). V was cut by 0 bases and J by 5 bases, with 13 bases left in between. The CDR3 covers 14 residues. The CDR3 loop reads CAWSVLGPLETQYF. CDR3 DNA: TGTGCCTGGAGTGTACTGGGGCCCCTGGAGACCCAGTACTTC.

A word on this clonotype: A much larger clone lies a single base off, so this may be a read error. The chain joins TRBV29-1 to TRBJ2-7, with 7 bases aligning to TRBD1. V gave up 5 bases and J gave up 2 bases; unmatched junction bases: 6. CDR3 size: 13 residues. Germline V lookup: CDR1 SQVTM, CDR2 ANQGSEA. CDR3 sequence: CSVRQGSAYEQYF. The CDR3 region has the DNA TGCAGCGTTCGACAGGGATCCGCCTACGAGCAGTACTTC.

This sequence joins TRBV5-1 and TRBJ2-1; tentatively, D is TRBD1 (5 bases). The CDR3 spans 17 residues. Germline V gene sequence: CDR1 SGHRS, CDR2 YFSETQ. Deletions cut 4 bases from V and 6 bases from J, with 23 bases between. The CDR3 region is CASSVLSQGQASNEQFF. In nucleotides, the CDR3 is TGCGCCAGCAGCGTCCTCTCTCAGGGCCAGGCGAGCAATGAGCAGTTCTTC.